Given below is one T cell receptor beta chain in context. A much larger clone lies one base from this, so it may be a read error. The entry originates in a study of blood T cells in healthy people across ages. Every donor provided approximately 10 milliliters of peripheral blood. Primed by a sample-barcoded 5' primer and a J-beta primer mix, a second PCR proceeded for about 7 to 11 cycles. TCRdb reprocessed the 5' RACE reads with MiXCR, giving one entry per CDR3 protein. The table lists 1.8 million or so distinct CDR3 sequences, about 39% of them singletons. The CDR3 is 12 amino acids. V dropped 2 bases and J dropped 2 bases, with 7 bases sitting between them. In germline, CDR1 is SQVTM, CDR2 ANQGSEA.

The specimen sequenced was blood. This clonotype was sampled from a human donor in good health. The chain uses TRBV29-1 and TRBJ2-7, with D unresolved. Here the CDR3 reads CSVEPGAYEQYF. In DNA form, the CDR3 reads TGCAGCGTTGAACCCGGAGCCTACGAGCAGTACTTC.